One TCR beta chain is described in this entry. The CDR3 has 15 amino acids. Germline CDR1 and CDR2: SGHTA and FQGTGA. V dropped 3 bases and J dropped 9; count of bases not matched to a gene: 7. This specimen comes from a study of T cell responses to AZD1222 COVID-19 vaccine. This table comes from immunoSEQ multiplex PCR, and its TCRdb copy is limited to in-frame clones, with some not included. The table shows around 100,000 clones, with around 87% occurring only once. This rearrangement joins TRBV7-3 to TRBJ2-1, with 11 bases fitting TRBD2. Sequenced here: peripheral blood, sampled on day 0 of AZD1222 vaccination. This TCR was sampled from an adult in good health. This CDR3 is CASSLLGTSGVEQFF. CDR3 nucleotides: TGTGCCAGCAGCTTGCTCGGGACTAGCGGTGTTGAGCAGTTCTTC.